This T cell receptor beta chain stems from a study of cytomegalovirus exposure and HLA in healthy donors. Study as a whole: Most donors, less than 85% of more than 300 genotyped, fell in the Caucasian-associated ancestry cluster. Study-level findings and limits: Segments of the TCR beta V type were, in most cases, productive about 87% or about 30% of the time in an earlier analysis. Using a false discovery rate of 0.05, a later analysis showed that 15,000 to 20,000 TCR beta sequences were associated with HLA alleles.

Researchers ran the PCR with 60 Vbeta and 13 Jbeta primers. Produced via immunoSEQ multiplex PCR; TCRdb's table is partial and in-frame only. The data hold under 150,000 clones, with around three quarters observed a single time. This clone was detected many times. Its specificity is unknown. The CDR3 length is 13 residues. CDR1 and CDR2 from the germline V gene are SGHRS and YFSETQ. Trimming stripped 2 bases from V and 7 bases from J, with 12 bases between. The sequenced sample was PBMCs. This chain connects TRBV5-1 to TRBJ1-1; D might be TRBD1 (6 bases). This clonotype originated in a man aged 25 to 40 in good health and CMV-seronegative. The CDR3 sequence is CASSFTGPGEAFF. As DNA, the CDR3 is TGCGCCAGCAGCTTCACAGGGCCTGGTGAAGCTTTCTTT. Complete variable domain (other parts from reference TRBV5-1 and TRBJ1-1): KAGVTQTPRYLIKTRGQQVTLSCSPISGHRSVSWYQQTPGQGLQFLFEYFSETQRNKGNFPGRFSGRQFSNSRSEMNVSTLELGDSALYLCASSFTGPGEAFFGQGTRLTVV.